Ten or more counts support the clone carrying this T cell receptor (beta chain). This sample is drawn from a study of T cells in Graves' hyperthyroidism and ophthalmopathy. Amplified TCR beta CDR3 regions derived from RNA transcripts. The HTBI primer set served for first-round RT-PCR of the TCR CDR3. TCRdb re-called the multiplex PCR reads through MiXCR, storing one row per CDR3 protein. The profile shows roughly 38,000 distinct CDR3 sequences, 40% to 55% of them singletons. CDR3 length: 11 residues. Germline V gene lookup returns CDR1 SGHAT and CDR2 FQNNGV. Trimming took off 4 bases at V and 12 bases at J, with 10 bases between the two ends. Participants, patients aged 18 to 65, had newly diagnosed hyperthyroidism with a duration under 2 months. Investigators excluded patients with uncontrolled infection, other autoimmune disease, pregnancy or lactation. The PBMCs had their origin in less than 13 ml of fresh peripheral blood.

The receptor was isolated from a woman between 50 and 59 years old with Graves' hyperthyroidism that later progressed to Graves' ophthalmopathy. The chain has TRBV11-2 and TRBJ2-1; D not certain. Material: blood. The chain's CDR3 is CASSSRVRQFF. For the CDR3, the DNA is TGTGCCAGCAGCTCCCGTGTGCGGCAGTTCTTC. Full variable domain (outside the CDR3, taken from reference TRBV11-2 and TRBJ2-1): EAGVAQSPRYKIIEKRQSVAFWCNPISGHATLYWYQQILGQGPKLLIQFQNNGVVDDSQLPKDRFSAERLKGVDSTLKIQPAKLEDSAVYLCASSSRVRQFFGPGTRLTVL.